This TCR beta chain was recorded in a study of CD8 T cells in ankylosing spondylitis. General observations from the study: A TCR beta motif made of roughly eight highly homologous variants seemed typical of ankylosing spondylitis blood. Researchers reportedly found disease-linked clones significantly enriched in matched ankylosing spondylitis synovial fluid. Clones linked to the disease showed a CD8+ phenotype. They occurred at relatively low frequencies in peripheral blood. Existing reports had already noted some motif variants in reactive arthritis synovial fluid and blood.

Scientists made TCR beta libraries using quantitative 5'-RACE with molecular barcodes. From the 5' RACE reads, TCRdb called clonotypes with MiXCR, one entry per CDR3 protein. The table shows about 450,000 distinct CDR3 sequences, with 25% to 30% occurring only once. A word on this clonotype: Its antigen is as yet unknown.

Trimming took 3 bases from V and 9 from J; bases not matched to a gene: 4. The CDR3 totals 14 residues. Sequenced material: blood, either unsorted or a sorted T cell fraction (not recorded which). The TCR comes from a male donor with ankylosing spondylitis. The chain recombines TRBV12-3 or TRBV12-4 with TRBJ2-1, with 11 bases matching TRBD2. CDR3 sequence reads: CASSFSGRDSEQFF. Here the CDR3 DNA reads TGTGCCAGCAGTTTTAGCGGGAGGGACAGTGAGCAGTTCTTC.